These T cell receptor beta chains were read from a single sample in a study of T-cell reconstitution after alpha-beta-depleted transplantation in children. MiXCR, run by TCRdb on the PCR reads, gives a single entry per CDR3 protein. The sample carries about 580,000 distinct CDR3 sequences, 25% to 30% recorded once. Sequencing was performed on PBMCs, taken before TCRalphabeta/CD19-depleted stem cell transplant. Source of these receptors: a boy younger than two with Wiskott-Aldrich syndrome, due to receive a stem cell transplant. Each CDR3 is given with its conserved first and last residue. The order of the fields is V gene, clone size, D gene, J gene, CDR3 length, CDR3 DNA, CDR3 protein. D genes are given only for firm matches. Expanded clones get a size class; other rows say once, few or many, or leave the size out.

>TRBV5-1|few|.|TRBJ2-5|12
TGCGCCAGCAGCTTGAATCCACAGACCCAGTACTTC
CASSLNPQTQYF
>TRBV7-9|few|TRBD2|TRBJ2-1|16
TGTGCCAGCAGCTTACTGAGCGGGGGCCTATACAATGAGCAGTTCTTC
CASSLLSGGLYNEQFF
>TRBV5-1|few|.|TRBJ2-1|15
TGCGCCAGCAGCTCAACCGGGACTTCCCTGTTTGAGCAGTTCTTC
CASSSTGTSLFEQFF
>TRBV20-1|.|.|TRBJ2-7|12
TGCAGTGCTGGACCTGCCAACTACGAGCAGTACTTC
CSAGPANYEQYF
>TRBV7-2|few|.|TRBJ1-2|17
TGTGCCAGCAGCTTAGCGCACTCGGGAGGGGCTAACTATGGCTACACCTTC
CASSLAHSGGANYGYTF
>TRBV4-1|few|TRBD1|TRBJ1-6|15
TGCGCCAGCAGCCAAGGGGACAGGGTGAATTCACCCCTCCACTTT
CASSQGDRVNSPLHF
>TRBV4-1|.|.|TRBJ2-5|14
TGCGCCAGCAGCCAAGATCTAGCGCTGGAGACCCAGTACTTC
CASSQDLALETQYF
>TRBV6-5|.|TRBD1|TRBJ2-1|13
TGTGCCAGCAGTTACAACAGGGGCAATGAGCAGTTCTTC
CASSYNRGNEQFF
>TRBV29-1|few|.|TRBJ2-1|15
TGCAGCGTTGATCTTGAGACTCTGGACTACAATGAGCAGTTCTTC
CSVDLETLDYNEQFF
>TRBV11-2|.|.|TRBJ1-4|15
TGTGCCAGCAGCTTAGTGGTGGGGACGGGTGAAAAACTGTTTTTT
CASSLVVGTGEKLFF
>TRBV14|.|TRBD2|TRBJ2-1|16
TGTGCCAGCAGCCAAGGGTCAGGACTAGACTACAATGAGCAGTTCTTC
CASSQGSGLDYNEQFF
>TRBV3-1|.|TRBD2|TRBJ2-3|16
TGTGCCAGCAGCCAAGTTTTCGGGAGGCCCACAGATACGCAGTATTTT
CASSQVFGRPTDTQYF
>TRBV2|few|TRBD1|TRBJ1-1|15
TGTGCCAGCAGTGAAGTTAAAGACAGGGCAAGGAAAGCTTTCTTT
CASSEVKDRARKAFF
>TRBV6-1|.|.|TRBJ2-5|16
TGTGCCAGCAGTCCACCCTTTACAGGGAGCGGTGAGACCCAGTACTTC
CASSPPFTGSGETQYF
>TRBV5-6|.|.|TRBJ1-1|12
TGTGCCAGCAGCGCCCTGAACACTGAAGCTTTCTTT
CASSALNTEAFF
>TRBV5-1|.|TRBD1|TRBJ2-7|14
TGCGCCAGCAGCTTGAGAGGTACAGGGGGAGAGCAGTACTTC
CASSLRGTGGEQYF
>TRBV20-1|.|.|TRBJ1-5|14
TGCAGTGCTAGTCGGTACCGCTTGAATCAGCCCCAGCATTTT
CSASRYRLNQPQHF
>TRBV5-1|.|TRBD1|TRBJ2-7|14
TGCGCCAGCAGCCCCGGGACAGGGAGGCACGAGCAGTACTTC
CASSPGTGRHEQYF
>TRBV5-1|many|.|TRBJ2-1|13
TGCGCCAGCAGCCCGGACGTCAGTAATGAGCAGTTCTTC
CASSPDVSNEQFF
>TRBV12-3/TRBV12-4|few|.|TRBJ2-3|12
TGTGCCAGCAGTTTAGGGGGGAGTACGCAGTATTTT
CASSLGGSTQYF
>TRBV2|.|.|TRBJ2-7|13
TGTGCCAGCGGGAGACAAGCCCTATACGAGCAGTACTTC
CASGRQALYEQYF
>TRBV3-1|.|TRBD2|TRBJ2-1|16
TGTGCCAGCAGCCGACTAGCGGTTGGGGCCTACAATGAGCAGTTCTTC
CASSRLAVGAYNEQFF
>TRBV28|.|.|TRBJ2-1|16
TGTGCCAGCAGTTTCCCTGGGGGGACGGGATACAATGAGCAGTTCTTC
CASSFPGGTGYNEQFF
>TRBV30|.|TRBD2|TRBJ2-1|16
TGTGCCTGGGCCGGGACTAGGCGGGCTACGGACAATGAGCAGTTCTTC
CAWAGTRRATDNEQFF
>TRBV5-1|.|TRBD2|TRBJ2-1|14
TGCGCCAGCAGCTTGCTTCTAGCGGACAATGAGCAGTTCTTC
CASSLLLADNEQFF
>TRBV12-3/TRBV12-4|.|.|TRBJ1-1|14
TGTGCCAGCTCCCTAAAATGGGGGAACACTGAAGCTTTCTTT
CASSLKWGNTEAFF
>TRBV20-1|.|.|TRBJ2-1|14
TGCAGTGCTAGGGTCAGACTAGGCAGGGTTGAGCAGTTCTTC
CSARVRLGRVEQFF
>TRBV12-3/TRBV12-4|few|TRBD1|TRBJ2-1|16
TGTGCCAGCAGCGCTACCGGGACAGGGGTGGAAAATGAGCAGTTCTTC
CASSATGTGVENEQFF
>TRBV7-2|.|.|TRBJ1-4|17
TGTGCCAGCAGCTTCCGGATCCCCAGGGGAGCTAATGAAAAACTGTTTTTT
CASSFRIPRGANEKLFF
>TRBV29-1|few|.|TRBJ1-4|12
TGCAGCGCCTTCGACAGGAATGAAAAACTGTTTTTT
CSAFDRNEKLFF
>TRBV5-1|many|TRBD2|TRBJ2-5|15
TGCGCCAGCAGCCCAACTAGCGGGAGGCGAGAGACCCAGTACTTC
CASSPTSGRRETQYF
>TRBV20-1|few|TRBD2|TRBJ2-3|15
TGCAGTGCTAGAGACCAACTAGCGGCCACAGATACGCAGTATTTT
CSARDQLAATDTQYF
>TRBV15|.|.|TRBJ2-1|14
TGTGCCACCAGCAGAGATCCCGCGTACAATGAGCAGTTCTTC
CATSRDPAYNEQFF
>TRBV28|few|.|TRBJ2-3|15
TGTGCCAGCAGTTTTTTGGCGTCAGCGACAGATACGCAGTATTTT
CASSFLASATDTQYF
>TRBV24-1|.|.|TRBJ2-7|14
TGTGCCACCAGTGATTCGGGGACCGGGGGAGAGCAGTACTTC
CATSDSGTGGEQYF
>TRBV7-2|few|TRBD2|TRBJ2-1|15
TGTGCCAGCAGCTGGGGACTAGCGTTTGGCAATGAGCAGTTCTTC
CASSWGLAFGNEQFF
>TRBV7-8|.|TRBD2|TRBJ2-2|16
TGTGCCAGCAGCCCGTGGCTAGCGGGAGTGTCCGGGGAGCTGTTTTTT
CASSPWLAGVSGELFF
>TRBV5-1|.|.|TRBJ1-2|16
TGCGCCAGCAGCGTGGTCTCTGGGGGAGCTAACTATGGCTACACCTTC
CASSVVSGGANYGYTF
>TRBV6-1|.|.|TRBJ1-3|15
TGTGCCAGCAGCACCAGACGGGGGTCTGGAAACACCATATATTTT
CASSTRRGSGNTIYF
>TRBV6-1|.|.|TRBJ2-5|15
TGTGCCACGCTGCGGCGAGGGGCCACCCAAGAGACCCAGTACTTC
CATLRRGATQETQYF
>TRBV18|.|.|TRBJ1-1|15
TGTGCCAGCTCACCACTGACATTTTCGGGCGCTGAAGCTTTCTTT
CASSPLTFSGAEAFF
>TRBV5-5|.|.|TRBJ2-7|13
TGTGCCAGCAGCTTTACTCAGGGAAGGGCTAACAGCTTC
CASSFTQGRANSF
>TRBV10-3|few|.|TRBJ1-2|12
TGTGCCATCAGTGCGGGGGGTGATGGCTACACCTTC
CAISAGGDGYTF
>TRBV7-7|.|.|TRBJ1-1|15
TGTGCCAGCAGCTCAATAGAGGGACTCAACACTGAAGCTTTCTTT
CASSSIEGLNTEAFF
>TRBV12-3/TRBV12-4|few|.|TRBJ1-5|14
TGTGCCAGCAGGGGGTGGCAGACTAATCAGCCCCAGCATTTT
CASRGWQTNQPQHF
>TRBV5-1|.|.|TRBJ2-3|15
TGCGCCAGCAGTTTCCAGGGGAAACAGGCAGATACGCAGTATTTT
CASSFQGKQADTQYF
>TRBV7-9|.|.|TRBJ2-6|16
TGTGCCAGCAGCCCGAAAAACCTAGTTGGGGCCAACGTCCTGACTTTC
CASSPKNLVGANVLTF
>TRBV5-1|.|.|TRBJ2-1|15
TGCGCCAGCAGCTTGGGAGACTTAGGGCACAATGAGCAGTTCTTC
CASSLGDLGHNEQFF
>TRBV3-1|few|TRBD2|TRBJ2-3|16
TGTGCCAGCAGCCAAGGGCCGGGACTAGCGGCAGATACGCAGTATTTT
CASSQGPGLAADTQYF
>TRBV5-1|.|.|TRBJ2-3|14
TGCGCCAGCAGCTTGGGGGGAATAGCAGATACGCAGTATTTT
CASSLGGIADTQYF
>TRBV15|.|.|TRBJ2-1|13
TGTGCCACCAGCAGCAACCCTCTAGGGTTGCGGTTCTTC
CATSSNPLGLRFF
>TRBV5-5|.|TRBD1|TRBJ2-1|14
TGTGCCAGCAGCTCGGTCCAGGGGGAAAAGGAGCAGTTCTTC
CASSSVQGEKEQFF
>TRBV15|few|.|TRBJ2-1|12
TGTGCCACCAGCAGAGATTTCCAGGAGCAGTTCTTC
CATSRDFQEQFF
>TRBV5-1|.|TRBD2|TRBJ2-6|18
TGCGCCAGCAGCTTTCTACTAGCGGGGGGTCTGGCGGCCAACGTCCTGACTTTC
CASSFLLAGGLAANVLTF